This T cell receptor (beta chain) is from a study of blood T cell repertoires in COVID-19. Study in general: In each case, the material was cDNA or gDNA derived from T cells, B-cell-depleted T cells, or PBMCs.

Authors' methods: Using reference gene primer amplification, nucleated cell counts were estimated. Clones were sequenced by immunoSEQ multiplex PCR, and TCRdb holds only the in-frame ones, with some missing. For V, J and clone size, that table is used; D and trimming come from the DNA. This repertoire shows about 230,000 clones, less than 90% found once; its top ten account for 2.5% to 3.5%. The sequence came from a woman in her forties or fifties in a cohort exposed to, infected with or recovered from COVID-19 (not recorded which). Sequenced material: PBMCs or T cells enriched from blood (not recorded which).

The CDR3 nucleotides read TGTGCCAGCAGTTACCCCTCGGGTTTGACTAGCGGGGTTTTCCACGAGCAGTACTTC. Translated, it gives CASSYPSGLTSGVFHEQYF. This chain links TRBV6-2 or TRBV6-3 with TRBJ2-7; 11 bases are a match to TRBD2. The CDR3 has 19 amino acids. Trimming cost V 2 bases and J 5 bases; bases outside gene matches: 17. Germline CDR1 MNHEY, CDR2 SVGEGT.